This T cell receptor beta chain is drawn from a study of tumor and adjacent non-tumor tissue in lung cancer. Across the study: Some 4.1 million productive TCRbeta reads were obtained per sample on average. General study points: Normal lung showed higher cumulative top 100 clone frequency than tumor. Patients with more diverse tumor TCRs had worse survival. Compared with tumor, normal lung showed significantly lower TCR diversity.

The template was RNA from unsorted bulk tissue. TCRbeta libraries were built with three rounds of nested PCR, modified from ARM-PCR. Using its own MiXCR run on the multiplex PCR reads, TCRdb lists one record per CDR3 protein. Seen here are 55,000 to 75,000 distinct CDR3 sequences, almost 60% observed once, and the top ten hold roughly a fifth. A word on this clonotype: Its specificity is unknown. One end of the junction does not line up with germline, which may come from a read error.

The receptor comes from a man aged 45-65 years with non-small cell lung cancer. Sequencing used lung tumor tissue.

The CDR3: CASSYSGHQGTEAFF. CDR3 coding DNA: TGCGCCAGCAGTTACTCGGGGCACCAAGGGACCGAAGCTTTCTTT. V and J are TRBV6-6 and TRBJ1-1; maybe TRBD1 (5 bases). CDR1 is MNHNY and CDR2 is SVGAGI in the germline V gene (reference sequence). This CDR3 comprises 15 residues.